The clone carrying this T cell receptor (beta chain) was observed at least ten times. Its antigen is currently unknown. In making TCR beta libraries, quantitative 5'-RACE with molecular barcodes was used. In TCRdb, the 5' RACE reads were re-called with MiXCR into one record per CDR3 protein. The table lists around 88,000 distinct CDR3 sequences, about 9% of them singletons, with under 6% in the top ten. These data belong to a study of CD8 T cells in ankylosing spondylitis. The V gene's germline CDR1 is MDHEN and CDR2 SYDVKM. There are 16 residues in the CDR3. V lost 4 bases and J lost 4; bases outside the gene matches: 5. Study findings and constraints: Prior work had noted some motif variants in reactive arthritis blood and synovial fluid. Disease-linked clones bore a CD8+ phenotype and were relatively rare in peripheral blood.

Sequencing was carried out using blood, either unsorted or a sorted T cell fraction (not recorded which). This chain uses TRBV28 with TRBJ2-1; 12 nucleotides match TRBD2. This TCR came from a male donor with ankylosing spondylitis or in good health (not recorded which). This CDR3 reads CASSSTSGGRYNEQFF. The CDR3 DNA reads TGTGCCAGCAGTTCCACTAGCGGGGGGCGGTACAATGAGCAGTTCTTC.